This passage covers 30 T cell receptor beta chains from one sample sequenced in a study of blood T cell repertoires in COVID-19. This table comes from immunoSEQ multiplex PCR, and its TCRdb copy is limited to in-frame clones, with some not included. Found here are 150,000 or so clones, roughly 93% of them singletons; the top ten hold roughly 4.4%. The specimen sequenced was peripheral blood. The receptors stem from a woman between 45 and 60 years old with acute or convalescent COVID-19.

The CDR3 DNA is TGCAGCGTTGGCGGGGGCACTGAAGCTTTCTTT. This encodes CSVGGGTEAFF. V is TRBV29-1 and J is TRBJ1-1, with a weak D call TRBD1 (5 bases). This CDR3 spans 11 amino acids. CDR1 is SQVTM and CDR2 is ANQGSEA in the germline V gene. V was shortened by 4 bases and J by 4 bases, with 7 bases between the two germline ends.

The rearrangement links TRBV6-2 or TRBV6-3 to TRBJ2-1; D not resolved. In germline, CDR1 is MNHEY, CDR2 SVGEGT. The V end lost 2 bases, the J end lost 5 bases, and 19 bases lay between the germline ends. The CDR3 covers 17 residues. In DNA form, the CDR3 reads TGTGCCAGCAGTTACGGCTCCAGGTCCTACATACACAATGAGCAGTTCTTC. Residues: CASSYGSRSYIHNEQFF.

This clone was seen more than once but under ten times. This rearrangement joins TRBV6-6 to TRBJ1-5, with TRBD1 as a possible D gene (6 bases). The CDR3 extends over 12 amino acids. Germline V gene sequence: CDR1 MNHNY, CDR2 SVGAGI (reference sequence). V was cut by 5 bases and J by 12 bases, with 14 bases left in between. The CDR3 sequence: CASSTGDTGQHF. CDR3 coding DNA: TGTGCCAGCAGTACCGGGGACACAGGCCAGCATTTT.

This clone was seen a handful of times. The gene calls are TRBV19 and TRBJ2-1; TRBD1 aligns across 9 bases. From germline, CDR1 is LNHDA and CDR2 SQIVND (reference sequence). V lost 4 bases to trimming and J lost 5 bases; unmatched junction nucleotides: 6. The CDR3 totals 15 residues. CDR3 nucleotide sequence: TGTGCCAGTAGTACCCCCGGGACAGGGAACAATGAGCAGTTCTTC. Residues: CASSTPGTGNNEQFF.

V gene TRBV10-3 combines with J gene TRBJ1-2; 8 bases agree with TRBD1. Per germline, CDR1 ENHRY and CDR2 SYGVKD. With V trimmed by 4 bases and J by 3 bases, 10 bases remained unmatched. The CDR3 extends over 16 amino acids. CDR3 bases: TGTGCCATCAGTGCCGGGTCGACAGGGGAGGACTATGGCTACACCTTC. Its protein product is CAISAGSTGEDYGYTF.

This clone was observed a handful of times. V is TRBV28 and J is TRBJ1-4; D not certain. CDR3 length: 14 amino acids. In germline, CDR1 is MDHEN, CDR2 SYDVKM. V was pared by 5 bases and J by 1 base, with 8 bases between. CDR3 loop: CASSRGGTNEKLFF. The CDR3 DNA is TGTGCCAGCAGTCGAGGTGGAACTAATGAAAAACTGTTTTTT.

This sequence joins TRBV2 and TRBJ2-5; 7 bases map to TRBD2. This CDR3 spans 13 amino acids. The germline gives CDR1 SNHLY, CDR2 FYNNEI. CDR3 DNA sequence: TGTGCAGCGGGGAGGGACCTCCAAGAGACCCAGTACTTC. Translation gives CAAGRDLQETQYF.

The chain has TRBV7-2 and TRBJ2-7; 7 bases are shared with TRBD1. Germline lookup yields CDR1 SGHTA and CDR2 FQGNSA. Trimming removed 1 base from V and 7 bases from J; junction bases left unmatched: 4. The CDR3 is 13 residues long. The CDR3: CASSLGQGREQYF. In nucleotides, the CDR3 is TGTGCCAGCAGCTTAGGACAGGGACGGGAGCAGTACTTC.

The chain uses TRBV6-5 and TRBJ1-2; D not certain. Trimming stripped 2 bases from V and 8 bases from J, with 6 bases between. Germline V CDR1 and CDR2: MNHEY, SVGAGI. There are 11 residues in the CDR3. The CDR3 DNA reads as TGTGCCAGCAGTTACCCCCCGGGCTACACCTTC. Protein product: CASSYPPGYTF.

This clone was detected only once. The chain couples TRBV2 to TRBJ1-1; D is undetermined. This CDR3 spans 14 amino acids. Per the germline V gene, CDR1 is SNHLY and CDR2 is FYNNEI. V shed 6 bases and J shed 4 bases, with 15 bases lying between them. The CDR3 reads CASRGGGRGTEAFF. CDR3 sequence (DNA): TGTGCCAGCAGAGGAGGAGGGAGAGGCACTGAAGCTTTCTTT.

This chain uses TRBV5-1 with TRBJ2-5; 9 nucleotides agree with TRBD1. The ends lost 4 bases at V and 5 bases at J; junction bases unmatched: 6. Germline V gene data show CDR1 as SGHRS and CDR2 as YFSETQ. This CDR3 region has 14 residues. This CDR3 reads CASSRTGDRETQYF. The CDR3 bases are TGCGCCAGCAGCCGGACAGGGGATAGGGAGACCCAGTACTTC.

This sequence joins TRBV4-3 and TRBJ2-5; the match to TRBD2 covers 8 bases. After removal of 3 bases from V and 5 bases from J, the junction contained 11 bases not matched to a gene. The germline gives CDR1 LGHNA, CDR2 YSLEER. The CDR3 sequence is 16 residues long. CDR3 DNA: TGCGCCAGCAGCCAGACTCTTGGACGGGAGGGGGAGACCCAGTACTTC. This sequence encodes CASSQTLGREGETQYF.

The rearrangement uses TRBV27 and TRBJ2-2; tentative D call: TRBD2 (5 bases). Per germline, CDR1 MNHEY and CDR2 SMNVEV (reference sequence). This CDR3 has 17 amino acids. With 6 bases removed from V and 1 base from J, the gap between germline ends came to 18 bases. The CDR3 here is CASSPRTGSWNTGELFF. DNA of the CDR3: TGTGCCAGCAGCCCCCGGACGGGGAGCTGGAACACCGGGGAGCTGTTTTTT.

The chain uses TRBV7-3 and TRBJ2-2; a weak D match, TRBD1 (6 bases). The germline CDR1 and CDR2 sequences are SGHTA and FQGTGA. V lost 3 bases, J lost 4 bases, and 12 bases lay in between. This CDR3 has 15 amino acids. In nucleotides, the CDR3 is TGTGCCAGCAGCTTGTCCAGGGGTAGCACCGGGGAGCTGTTTTTT. It is translated as CASSLSRGSTGELFF.

The genes are TRBV11-2 and TRBJ2-2; D might be TRBD2 (6 bases). Trimming shortened V by 4 bases and J by 5 bases, and 17 bases separated the two germline ends. The length of the CDR3 is 16 residues. Germline V gene lookup returns CDR1 SGHAT and CDR2 FQNNGV. The CDR3 is CASSSRRLRGTGELFF. For the CDR3, the DNA is TGTGCCAGCAGCTCCCGGAGGCTTCGGGGGACCGGGGAGCTGTTTTTT. The entire variable domain, with the rest obtained from reference TRBV11-2 and TRBJ2-2, is as follows: EAGVAQSPRYKIIEKRQSVAFWCNPISGHATLYWYQQILGQGPKLLIQFQNNGVVDDSQLPKDRFSAERLKGVDSTLKIQPAKLEDSAVYLCASSSRRLRGTGELFFGEGSRLTVL.

The chain recombines TRBV20-1 with TRBJ2-7; 9 bases are a match to TRBD1. Germline-derived CDR1 and CDR2 are DFQATT and SNEGSKA (reference sequence). With 3 bases clipped from V and 1 base from J, the junction kept 4 bases outside the gene matches. The CDR3 extends over 14 amino acids. CDR3 sequence reads: CSASFGQGSYEQYF. CDR3 DNA sequence: TGCAGTGCTAGTTTTGGACAGGGGTCCTACGAGCAGTACTTC.

The V call is TRBV7-9, the J call TRBJ2-7; 7 nucleotides agree with TRBD1. After removal of 3 bases from V and 2 bases from J, the junction contained 10 bases not matched to a gene. This CDR3 has 16 amino acids. Germline V lookup: CDR1 SEHNR, CDR2 FQNEAQ (reference sequence). The CDR3: CASSFVSRTGTYEQYF. The CDR3 DNA sequence: TGTGCCAGCAGCTTCGTTAGTCGGACAGGCACCTACGAGCAGTACTTC.

The chain couples TRBV7-8 to TRBJ2-7, with 10 bases that match TRBD1. This CDR3 comprises 15 residues. The ends lost 8 bases at V and 6 bases at J; junction bases unmatched: 13. The V gene's germline CDR1 is SGHVS and CDR2 FQNEAQ. CDR3 sequence reads: CASGTGVQSIAEQYF. CDR3 in DNA: TGTGCCAGCGGGACAGGGGTCCAGAGTATTGCCGAGCAGTACTTC.

The chain links TRBV11-2 to TRBJ1-2; D unresolved. Germline V gives CDR1 SGHAT, CDR2 FQNNGV. This CDR3 has 14 amino acids. The V and J ends lost 1 base and 4 bases respectively, with 10 bases between them. DNA for the CDR3: TGTGCCAGCAGCTTAGGGGGAGGGCTCTATGGCTACACCTTC. Translation: CASSLGGGLYGYTF.

V and J are TRBV28 and TRBJ1-2; no definite D call. This CDR3 is 13 amino acids long. V lost 3 bases, J lost 4 bases, and 9 bases lay in between. Germline assignment: CDR1 MDHEN and CDR2 SYDVKM. CDR3 nucleotides: TGTGCCAGCAGTTTGCAACAGATCTATGGCTACACCTTC. It is translated as CASSLQQIYGYTF.

The chain joins TRBV11-2 to TRBJ1-5; TRBD1 agrees at 11 bases. CDR1 and CDR2 (germline): SGHAT, FQNNGV. Germline trimming cut 5 bases from V and 5 bases from J; bases unmatched to any gene: 14. The CDR3 is made up of 18 amino acids. CDR3 residues: CASSPGTGGHRRDQPQHF. The CDR3 region has the DNA TGTGCCAGCAGCCCCGGGACAGGGGGTCATAGGCGGGATCAGCCCCAGCATTTT.

V usage is TRBV6-5 and J usage is TRBJ2-5; D remains ambiguous. The V end was cut by 4 bases, the J end by 5 bases, with 14 bases between. Germline V gene sequence: CDR1 MNHEY, CDR2 SVGAGI. This CDR3 spans 14 amino acids. The CDR3 DNA reads as TGTGCCAGCAGTTTTACTTTCCAGGCGGAGACCCAGTACTTC. Protein sequence: CASSFTFQAETQYF.

This clone was seen only once. The chain links TRBV9 to TRBJ1-1; D not certain. Germline V gene lookup returns CDR1 SGDLS and CDR2 YYNGEE. The CDR3 is made up of 16 amino acids. The ends were cut back, 3 bases at V and 1 base at J, with 16 bases in the middle. In DNA, the CDR3 is TGTGCCAGCAGCGCTGGGAGGGAGGAATGGAACACTGAAGCTTTCTTT. This translates into CASSAGREEWNTEAFF.

Remarks on this clone: In the same sample, other DNA sequences code for this CDR3. The chain links TRBV7-2 to TRBJ1-1; 8 bases match TRBD1. The CDR3 has 14 amino acids. J gave up 5 bases and V 2 bases, and 4 bases lay outside the gene matches. Germline V gene lookup returns CDR1 SGHTA and CDR2 FQGNSA. The CDR3 DNA follows: TGTGCCAGCAGCTTACAGGGGGCGAGGACTGAAGCTTTCTTT. Protein: CASSLQGARTEAFF.

J is TRBJ2-5 and V is TRBV7-6, with 7 bases aligning to TRBD1. Germline loops: CDR1 SGHVS, CDR2 FNYEAQ. The CDR3 has 17 amino acids. V lost 4 bases and J lost 4; bases outside the gene matches: 15. Written as DNA, the CDR3 is TGTGCCAGCAGCTCCTACCCCACAGGGGTGAGGGGAGAGACCCAGTACTTC. Translating gives CASSSYPTGVRGETQYF. Combining the CDR3 with reference TRBV7-6 and TRBJ2-5 gives the whole variable domain GAGVSQSPRYKVTKRGQDVALRCDPISGHVSLYWYRQALGQGPEFLTYFNYEAQQDKSGLPNDRFSAERPEGSISTLTIQRTEQRDSAMYRCASSSYPTGVRGETQYFGPGTRLLVL.

The chain has TRBV6-2 or TRBV6-3 and TRBJ1-2; TRBD1 agrees at 7 bases. The CDR3 has 15 amino acids. The V and J ends lost 6 bases and 2 bases, in that order; junction bases with no gene match: 9. Germline CDR1 and CDR2: MNHEY and SVGEGT. The CDR3 sequence: CASSLPPTGNYGYTF. In DNA, the CDR3 is TGTGCCAGCAGCCTTCCGCCGACAGGGAACTATGGCTACACCTTC.

V gene TRBV27 combines with J gene TRBJ2-7; TRBD1 matches at 7 bases. The trim removed 6 bases at V and 7 bases at J, leaving 9 bases unmatched. The V gene's germline CDR1 is MNHEY and CDR2 SMNVEV (reference sequence). CDR3 length: 13 amino acids. This chain's CDR3 is CASRDRIRLEQYF. For the CDR3, the DNA is TGTGCCAGCAGGGACAGGATACGGTTGGAGCAGTACTTC.

The genes are TRBV10-3 and TRBJ2-2, with D tentatively TRBD1 (5 bases). Trimming took 5 bases from V and 5 from J, leaving 6 bases between them. CDR3 length: 12 amino acids. CDR1 and CDR2 from the germline V gene are ENHRY and SYGVKD. The CDR3 region has the DNA TGTGCCATCAGTTCAGGGACCGGGGAGCTGTTTTTT. This encodes CAISSGTGELFF.

The chain is built from TRBV7-2 and TRBJ2-3, with unresolved D. The CDR3 covers 11 residues. V lost 4 bases to trimming and J lost 5 bases, with 4 bases between them. Germline CDR1 reads SGHTA; CDR2 reads FQGNSA. The CDR3 here is CASSSRDTQYF. Here the CDR3 DNA reads TGTGCCAGCAGCTCTAGAGATACGCAGTATTTT.

The chain employs TRBV15 and TRBJ2-1; D is possibly TRBD2 (5 bases). CDR3 length: 16 residues. Trimming removed 3 bases from V and 5 bases from J, with 17 bases in between. The germline V gene encodes CDR1 LNHNV and CDR2 YYDKDF (reference sequence). CDR3 sequence reads: CATSREASQLNNEQFF. The CDR3 coding sequence is TGTGCCACCAGCAGGGAGGCGAGCCAACTAAACAATGAGCAGTTCTTC.